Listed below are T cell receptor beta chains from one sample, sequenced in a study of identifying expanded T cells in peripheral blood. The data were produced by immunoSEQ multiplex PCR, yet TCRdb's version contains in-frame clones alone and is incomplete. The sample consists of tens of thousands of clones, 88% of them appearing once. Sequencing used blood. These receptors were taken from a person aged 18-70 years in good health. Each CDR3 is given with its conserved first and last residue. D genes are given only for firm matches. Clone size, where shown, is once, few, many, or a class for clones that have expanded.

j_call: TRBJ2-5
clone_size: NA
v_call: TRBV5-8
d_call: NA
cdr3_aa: CASSYPAGGTTQYF
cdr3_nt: TGTGCCAGCAGCTATCCGGCCGGGGGTACGACCCAGTACTTC

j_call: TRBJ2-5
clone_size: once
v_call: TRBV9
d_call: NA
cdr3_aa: CASSPGLGPQETQYF
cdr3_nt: TGTGCCAGCAGCCCAGGGTTGGGGCCCCAAGAGACCCAGTACTTC

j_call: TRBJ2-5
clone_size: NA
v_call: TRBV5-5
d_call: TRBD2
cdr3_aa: CASSSGGETQYF
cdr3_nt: TGTGCCAGCAGCTCGGGAGGGGAGACCCAGTACTTC

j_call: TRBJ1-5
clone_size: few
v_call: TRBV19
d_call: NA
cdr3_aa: CASSVDSNQPQHF
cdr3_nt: TGTGCCAGTAGTGTCGATAGCAATCAGCCCCAGCATTTT

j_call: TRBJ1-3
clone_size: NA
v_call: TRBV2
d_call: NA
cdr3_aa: CASSEVGVNSGNTIYF
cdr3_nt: TGTGCCAGCAGTGAGGTCGGGGTAAACTCTGGAAACACCATATATTTT

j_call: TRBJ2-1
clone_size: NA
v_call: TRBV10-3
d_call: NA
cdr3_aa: CAISDRGSYNEQFF
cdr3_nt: TGTGCCATCAGTGACCGGGGCTCCTACAATGAGCAGTTCTTC

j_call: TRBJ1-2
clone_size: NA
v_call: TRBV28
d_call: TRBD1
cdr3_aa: CASSPGGTGGQNGYTF
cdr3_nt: TGTGCCAGCAGTCCTGGCGGGACAGGGGGACAGAATGGCTACACCTTC

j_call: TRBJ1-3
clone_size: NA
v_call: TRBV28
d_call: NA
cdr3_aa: CASSFSAGELGNTIYF
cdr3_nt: TGTGCCAGCAGTTTCTCGGCAGGAGAGCTTGGAAACACCATATATTTT

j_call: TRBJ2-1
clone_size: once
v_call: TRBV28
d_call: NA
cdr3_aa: CATVSGDSRYNEQFF
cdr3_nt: TGTGCCACCGTCTCGGGGGACAGCCGCTACAATGAGCAGTTCTTC

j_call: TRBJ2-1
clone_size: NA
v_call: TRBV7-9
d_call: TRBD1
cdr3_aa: CASSLWDRGRDEQFF
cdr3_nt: TGTGCCAGCAGCTTATGGGACAGGGGCCGGGATGAGCAGTTCTTC

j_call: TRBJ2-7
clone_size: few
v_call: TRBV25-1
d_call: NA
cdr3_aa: CASSEGGRSYEQYF
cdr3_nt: TGTGCCAGCAGTGAAGGAGGCCGATCCTACGAGCAGTACTTC

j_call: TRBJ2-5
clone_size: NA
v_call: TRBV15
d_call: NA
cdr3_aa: CATSRYPETQYF
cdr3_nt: TGTGCCACCAGCAGGTACCCGGAGACCCAGTACTTC

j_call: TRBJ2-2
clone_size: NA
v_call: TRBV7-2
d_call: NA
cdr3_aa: CASSSMYPGELFF
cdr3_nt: TGTGCCAGCAGCAGTATGTACCCCGGGGAGCTGTTTTTT

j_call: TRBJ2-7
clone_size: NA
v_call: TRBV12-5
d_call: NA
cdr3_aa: CASGLQYYEQYF
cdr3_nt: TGTGCTAGTGGTCTTCAGTACTACGAGCAGTACTTC

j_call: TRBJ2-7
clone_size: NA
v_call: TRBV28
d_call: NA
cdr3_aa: CASTIPGDGRSYEQYF
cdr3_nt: TGTGCCAGCACCATCCCCGGAGACGGACGCTCCTACGAGCAGTACTTC

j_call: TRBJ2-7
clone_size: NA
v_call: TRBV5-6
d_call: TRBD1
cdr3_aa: CASSVAGTGSQAQYF
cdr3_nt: TGTGCCAGCAGCGTCGCCGGGACAGGGTCCCAGGCGCAGTACTTC

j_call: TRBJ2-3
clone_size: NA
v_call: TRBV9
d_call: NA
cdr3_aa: CASSVGVGTDTQYF
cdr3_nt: TGTGCCAGCAGCGTAGGGGTAGGCACAGATACGCAGTATTTT

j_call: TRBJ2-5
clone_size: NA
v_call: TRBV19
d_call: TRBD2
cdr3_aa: CASRPIWELAGGQETQYF
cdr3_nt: TGTGCCAGCAGGCCGATTTGGGAACTAGCGGGGGGGCAAGAGACCCAGTACTTC

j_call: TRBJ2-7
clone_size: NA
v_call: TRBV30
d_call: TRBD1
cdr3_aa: CAWSSGGAYEQYF
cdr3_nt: TGTGCCTGGAGTTCAGGGGGCGCGTACGAGCAGTACTTC

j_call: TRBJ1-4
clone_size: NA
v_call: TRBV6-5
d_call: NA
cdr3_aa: CASREEEKLFF
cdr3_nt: TGTGCCAGCAGGGAGGAGGAAAAACTGTTTTTT

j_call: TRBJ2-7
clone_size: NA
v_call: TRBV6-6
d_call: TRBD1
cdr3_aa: CASEVGQGARYEQYF
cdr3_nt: TGTGCCAGCGAAGTAGGACAGGGGGCGCGGTACGAGCAGTACTTC

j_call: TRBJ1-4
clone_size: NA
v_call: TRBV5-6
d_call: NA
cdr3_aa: CASSLYRANEKLFF
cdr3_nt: TGTGCCAGCAGCTTGTACAGGGCTAATGAAAAACTGTTTTTT

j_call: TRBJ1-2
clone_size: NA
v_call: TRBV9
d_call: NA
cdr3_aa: CASSGSGGYTF
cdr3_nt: TGTGCCAGCAGCGGTAGCGGTGGCTACACCTTC

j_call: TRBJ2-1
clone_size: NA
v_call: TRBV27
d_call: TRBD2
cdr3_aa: CASSSRTSGAREQFF
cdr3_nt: TGTGCCAGCAGTTCCCGGACTAGCGGGGCCCGTGAGCAGTTCTTC

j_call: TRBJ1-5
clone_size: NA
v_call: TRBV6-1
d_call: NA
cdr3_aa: CASSDRERSNQPQHF
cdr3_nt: TGTGCCAGCAGTGACAGGGAGAGGAGCAATCAGCCCCAGCATTTT

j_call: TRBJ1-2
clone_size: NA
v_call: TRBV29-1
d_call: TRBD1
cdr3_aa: CSVGGQGAYAYGYTF
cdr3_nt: TGCAGCGTTGGAGGACAGGGGGCTTATGCCTATGGCTACACCTTC

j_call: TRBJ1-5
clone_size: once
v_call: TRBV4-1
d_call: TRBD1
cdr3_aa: CASSQEISTGDNQPQHF
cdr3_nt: TGCGCCAGCAGCCAAGAAATATCGACAGGGGACAATCAGCCCCAGCATTTT

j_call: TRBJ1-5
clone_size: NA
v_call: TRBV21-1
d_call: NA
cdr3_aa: CASSKSARGSEGNQPQHF
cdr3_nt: TGTGCCAGCAGCAAATCTGCCAGGGGATCGGAGGGCAATCAGCCCCAGCATTTT

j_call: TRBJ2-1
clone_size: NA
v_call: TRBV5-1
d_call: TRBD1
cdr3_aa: CASSLGGAGGTEQFF
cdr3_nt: TGCGCCAGCAGCTTGGGAGGGGCAGGGGGCACTGAGCAGTTCTTC

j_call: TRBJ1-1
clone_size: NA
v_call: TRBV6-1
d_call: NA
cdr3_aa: CASSAQTSPDGFMNTEAFF
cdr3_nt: TGTGCCAGCAGTGCCCAAACTTCCCCGGACGGGTTCATGAACACTGAAGCTTTCTTT

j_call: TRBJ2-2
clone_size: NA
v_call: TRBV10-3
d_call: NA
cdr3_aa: CAISESRQATGELFF
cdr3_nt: TGTGCCATCAGTGAGTCCAGACAGGCAACCGGGGAGCTGTTTTTT

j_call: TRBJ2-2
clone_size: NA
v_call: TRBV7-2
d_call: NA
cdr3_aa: CASSRNTGELFF
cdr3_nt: TGTGCCAGCAGCCGGAACACCGGGGAGCTGTTTTTT

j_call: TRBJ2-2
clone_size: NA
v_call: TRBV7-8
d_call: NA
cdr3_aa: CASSGVGLRGTGELFF
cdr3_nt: TGTGCCAGCAGTGGAGTCGGCCTGAGGGGAACCGGGGAGCTGTTTTTT

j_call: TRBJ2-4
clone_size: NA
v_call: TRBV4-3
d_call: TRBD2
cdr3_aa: CASSQRLAAGGDIQYF
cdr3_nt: TGCGCCAGCAGCCAACGACTAGCGGCTGGCGGGGACATTCAGTACTTC

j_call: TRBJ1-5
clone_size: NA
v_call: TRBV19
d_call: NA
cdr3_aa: CASSIVVGGGDQPQHF
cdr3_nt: TGTGCCAGTAGTATAGTGGTTGGAGGGGGGGATCAGCCCCAGCATTTT

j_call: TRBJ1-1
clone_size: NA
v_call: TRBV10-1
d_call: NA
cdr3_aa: CASALRARSMNTEAFF
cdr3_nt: TGCGCCAGCGCTCTTAGGGCTCGGTCCATGAACACTGAAGCTTTCTTT

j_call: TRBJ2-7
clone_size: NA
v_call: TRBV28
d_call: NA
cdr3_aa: CASTTLRDEQYF
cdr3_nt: TGTGCCAGCACCACGCTTAGGGACGAGCAGTACTTC

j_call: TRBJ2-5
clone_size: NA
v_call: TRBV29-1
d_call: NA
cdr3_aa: CSAGPGQETQYF
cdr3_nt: TGCAGCGCTGGACCGGGGCAAGAGACCCAGTACTTC